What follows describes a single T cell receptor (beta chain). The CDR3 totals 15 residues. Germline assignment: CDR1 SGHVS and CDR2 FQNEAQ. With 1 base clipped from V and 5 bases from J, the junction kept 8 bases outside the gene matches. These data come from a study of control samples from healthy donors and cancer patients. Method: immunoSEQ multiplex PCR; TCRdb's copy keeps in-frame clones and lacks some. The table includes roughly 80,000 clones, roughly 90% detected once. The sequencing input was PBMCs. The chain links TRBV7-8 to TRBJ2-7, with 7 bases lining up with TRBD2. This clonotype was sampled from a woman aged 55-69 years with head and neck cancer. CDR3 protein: CASSLGLALRDEQYF. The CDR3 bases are TGTGCCAGCAGCTTAGGACTAGCCCTCCGCGACGAGCAGTACTTC.